This TCR beta chain appears in the sequencing data of a study of blood T cells in healthy people across ages. The study's findings and limits: Per-million-T-cell TCR beta diversity fell roughly linearly with age. The diversity estimates, figures obtained from one million T cells, were considered underestimates.

A second PCR of 7 to 11 cycles used a sample-barcoded 5' primer and a J-beta primer mix. TCRdb re-called the 5' RACE reads with MiXCR, one entry per CDR3 protein. The sample records approximately 2,000,000 distinct CDR3 sequences, more than 35% being singletons. The V gene's germline CDR1 is SEHNR and CDR2 FQNEAQ (reference sequence). CDR3 length equals 10 residues. Trimming shortened V by 11 bases and J by 5 bases, and 8 bases separated the two germline ends. This clonotype has just a few counts. No antigen is known for it. Sequenced: blood. The sequence derives from a human donor in good health. This chain links TRBV7-9 with TRBJ2-3; D is ambiguous. The CDR3 DNA follows: TGTGCCGGCCATGAAGATACGCAGTATTTT. The encoded protein is CAGHEDTQYF.